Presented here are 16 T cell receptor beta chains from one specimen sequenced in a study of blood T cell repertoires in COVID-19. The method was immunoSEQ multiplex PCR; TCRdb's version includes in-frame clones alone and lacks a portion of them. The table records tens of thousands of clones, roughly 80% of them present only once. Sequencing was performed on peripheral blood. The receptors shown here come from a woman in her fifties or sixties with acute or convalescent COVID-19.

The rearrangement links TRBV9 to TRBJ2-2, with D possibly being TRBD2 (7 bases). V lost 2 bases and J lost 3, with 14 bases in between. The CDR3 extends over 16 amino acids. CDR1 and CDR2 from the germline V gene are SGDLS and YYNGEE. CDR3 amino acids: CASSVLGGGYTGELFF. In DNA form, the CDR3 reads TGTGCCAGCAGCGTTCTAGGGGGAGGGTACACCGGGGAGCTGTTTTTT.

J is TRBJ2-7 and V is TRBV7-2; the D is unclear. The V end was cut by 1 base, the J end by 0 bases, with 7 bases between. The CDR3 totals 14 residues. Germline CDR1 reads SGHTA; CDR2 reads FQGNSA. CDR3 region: CASSLVWSSYEQYV. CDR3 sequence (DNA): TGTGCCAGCAGCTTAGTATGGAGCTCCTACGAGCAGTACGTC.

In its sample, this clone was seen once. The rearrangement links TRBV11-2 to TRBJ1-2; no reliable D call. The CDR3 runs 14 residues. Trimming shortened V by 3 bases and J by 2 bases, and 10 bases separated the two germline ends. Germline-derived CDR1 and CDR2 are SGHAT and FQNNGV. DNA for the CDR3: TGTGCCAGCAGCTTTGTATACAGCAACTATGGCTACACCTTC. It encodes CASSFVYSNYGYTF.

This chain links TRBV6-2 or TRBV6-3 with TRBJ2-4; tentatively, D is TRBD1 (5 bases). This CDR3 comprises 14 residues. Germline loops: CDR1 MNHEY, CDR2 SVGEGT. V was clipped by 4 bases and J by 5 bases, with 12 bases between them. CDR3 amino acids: CASSFDSVQNIQYF. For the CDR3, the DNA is TGTGCCAGCAGTTTCGACAGTGTCCAAAACATTCAGTACTTC.

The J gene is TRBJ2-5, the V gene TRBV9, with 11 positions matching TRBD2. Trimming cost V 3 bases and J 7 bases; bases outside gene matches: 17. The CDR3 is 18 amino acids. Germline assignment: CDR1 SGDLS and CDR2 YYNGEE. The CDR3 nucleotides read TGTGCCAGCAGCGCCCGATATAGCGGGGGGGCCGTTGGAGGGACCCAGTACTTC. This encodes CASSARYSGGAVGGTQYF.

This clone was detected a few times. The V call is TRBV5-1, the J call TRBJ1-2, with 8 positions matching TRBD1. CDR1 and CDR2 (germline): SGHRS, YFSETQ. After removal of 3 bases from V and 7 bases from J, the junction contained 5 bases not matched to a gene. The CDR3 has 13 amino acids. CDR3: CASSSTTGGGYTF. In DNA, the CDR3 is TGCGCCAGCAGCTCTACCACAGGGGGTGGCTACACCTTC.

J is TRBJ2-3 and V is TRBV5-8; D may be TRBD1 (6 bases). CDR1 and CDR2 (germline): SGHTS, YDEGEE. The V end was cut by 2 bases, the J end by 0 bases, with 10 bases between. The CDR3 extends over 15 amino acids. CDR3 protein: CASSFSGASTDTQYF. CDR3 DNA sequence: TGTGCCAGCAGCTTTTCAGGGGCTAGCACAGATACGCAGTATTTT.

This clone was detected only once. CDR3 in amino acids: CATSKEGGSEQYF. Written as DNA, the CDR3 is TGTGCCACCAGTAAGGAAGGGGGATCCGAGCAGTACTTC. J is TRBJ2-7 and V is TRBV24-1, with a tentative D call TRBD1 (6 bases). Germline CDR1 reads KGHDR; CDR2 reads SFDVKD. The V end was cut by 6 bases, the J end by 6 bases, with 14 bases between. The CDR3 length is 13 residues.

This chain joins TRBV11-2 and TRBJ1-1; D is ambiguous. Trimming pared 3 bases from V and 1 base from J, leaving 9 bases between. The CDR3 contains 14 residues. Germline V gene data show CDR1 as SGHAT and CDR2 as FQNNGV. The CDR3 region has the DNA TGTGCCAGCAGCTTGGCGTGGGCGAACACTGAAGCTTTCTTT. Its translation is CASSLAWANTEAFF.

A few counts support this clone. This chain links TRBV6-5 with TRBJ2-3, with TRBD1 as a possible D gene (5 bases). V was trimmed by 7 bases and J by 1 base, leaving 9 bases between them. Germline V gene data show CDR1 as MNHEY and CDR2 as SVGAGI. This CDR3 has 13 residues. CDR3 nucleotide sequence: TGTGCCAGCATCAGGGCCGGCACAGATACGCAGTATTTT. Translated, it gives CASIRAGTDTQYF.

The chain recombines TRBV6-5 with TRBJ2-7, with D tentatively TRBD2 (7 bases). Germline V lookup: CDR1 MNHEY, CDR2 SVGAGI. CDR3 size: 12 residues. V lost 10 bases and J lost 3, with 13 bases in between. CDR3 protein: CATKGDYYEQYV. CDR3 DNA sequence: TGTGCCACGAAGGGGGACTACTACGAGCAGTACGTC.

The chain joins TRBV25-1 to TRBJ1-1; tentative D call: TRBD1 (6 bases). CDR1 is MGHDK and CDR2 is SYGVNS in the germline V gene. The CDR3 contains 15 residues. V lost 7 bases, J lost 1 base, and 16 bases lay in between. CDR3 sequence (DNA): TGTGCCAGCACCATGGGGGGGGCAAAGAACACTGAAGCTTTCTTT. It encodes CASTMGGAKNTEAFF.

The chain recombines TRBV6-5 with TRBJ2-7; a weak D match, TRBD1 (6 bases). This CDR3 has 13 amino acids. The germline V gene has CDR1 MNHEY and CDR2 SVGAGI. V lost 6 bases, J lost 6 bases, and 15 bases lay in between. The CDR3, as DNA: TGTGCCAGCAGACTGTCGACAGGAGCCGAGCAGTACTTC. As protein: CASRLSTGAEQYF.

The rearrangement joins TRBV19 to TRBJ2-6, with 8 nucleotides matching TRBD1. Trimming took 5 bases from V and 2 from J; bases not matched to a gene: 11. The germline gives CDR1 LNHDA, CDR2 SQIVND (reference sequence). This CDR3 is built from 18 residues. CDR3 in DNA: TGTGCCAGTAGTCCCGATCGGACAGGGAACGCTGGGGCCAACGTCCTGACTTTC. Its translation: CASSPDRTGNAGANVLTF.

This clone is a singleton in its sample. CDR3 region: CSVEDPGEETYNEQFF. CDR3 coding DNA: TGCAGCGTTGAAGATCCGGGGGAGGAAACCTACAATGAGCAGTTCTTC. The rearrangement uses TRBV29-1 and TRBJ2-1; D is possibly TRBD2 (6 bases). V was trimmed by 0 bases and J by 2 bases, leaving 14 bases between them. There are 16 residues in the CDR3. Germline CDR1 reads SQVTM; CDR2 reads ANQGSEA.

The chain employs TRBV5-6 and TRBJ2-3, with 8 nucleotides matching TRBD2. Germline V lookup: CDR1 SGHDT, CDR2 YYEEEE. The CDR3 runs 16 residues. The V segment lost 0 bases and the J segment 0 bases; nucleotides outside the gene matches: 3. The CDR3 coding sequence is TGTGCCAGCAGCTTGGGTCGCGGGGGGAGCACAGATACGCAGTATTTT. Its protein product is CASSLGRGGSTDTQYF.